The rows below give T cell receptor beta chains drawn from one sample of a study of shared clonotypes between healthy human individuals. The method was immunoSEQ multiplex PCR; TCRdb's version includes in-frame clones alone and lacks a portion of them. The data show roughly 2.4 million clones, around 95% seen once. The sequencing input was naive CD4+ T cells sorted from blood. These receptors all stem from a young man in good health. Each CDR3 is given with its conserved first and last residue. The D gene is left open where the match is weak. Rows give clone size only sometimes, using once, few, many, or a class for an expanded clone.

TRBV5-1,TRBD1,NA,TRBJ2-1,CASSFTGTVINEQFF,TGCGCCAGCAGCTTCACAGGGACAGTCATAAATGAGCAGTTCTTC
TRBV29-1,NA,NA,TRBJ2-7,CSVEGGGGYEQYF,TGCAGCGTCGAAGGGGGCGGGGGATACGAGCAGTACTTC
TRBV2,TRBD1,NA,TRBJ2-7,CASSGDRGYEQYF,TGTGCCAGCAGTGGGGACAGGGGCTACGAGCAGTACTTC
TRBV5-5,TRBD1,NA,TRBJ2-3,CASSRTGFTDTQYF,TGTGCCAGCAGCCGGACAGGGTTCACAGATACGCAGTATTTT
TRBV7-9,NA,NA,TRBJ2-3,CASSLALAYPSTDTQYF,TGTGCCAGCAGCTTAGCACTCGCCTATCCTAGCACAGATACGCAGTATTTT
TRBV6-5,NA,NA,TRBJ2-7,CASSAGTYEQYF,TGTGCCAGCAGTGCGGGGACCTACGAGCAGTACTTC
TRBV29-1,NA,NA,TRBJ2-3,CSVAGGTDTQYF,TGCAGCGTTGCAGGGGGCACAGATACGCAGTATTTT
TRBV2,TRBD1,NA,TRBJ2-5,CASSDGTGGRETQYF,TGTGCCAGCAGTGATGGGACAGGGGGGCGAGAGACCCAGTACTTC
TRBV6-1,NA,NA,TRBJ1-5,CASRLTGAGQPQHF,TGTGCCAGCAGGTTGACAGGCGCCGGGCAGCCCCAGCATTTT
TRBV2,NA,NA,TRBJ2-1,CASSVLDGKFF,TGTGCCAGCAGTGTCTTGGACGGAAAGTTCTTC
TRBV18,TRBD1,NA,TRBJ2-7,CASSPSTGGEQYF,TGTGCCAGCTCACCATCGACAGGGGGCGAGCAGTACTTC
TRBV10-2,TRBD1,NA,TRBJ1-1,CASSEGDRVRAAEAFF,TGCGCCAGCAGTGAGGGGGACAGGGTTCGAGCAGCTGAAGCTTTCTTT
TRBV5-1,TRBD1,NA,TRBJ1-4,CASSVYRGEKLFF,TGCGCCAGCAGCGTGTACAGGGGCGAAAAACTGTTTTTT
TRBV7-9,NA,NA,TRBJ2-1,CASSGAAYNEQFF,TGTGCCAGCAGTGGGGCGGCCTACAATGAGCAGTTCTTC
TRBV10-3,NA,NA,TRBJ2-5,CAISDRSQETQYF,TGTGCCATCAGTGACAGATCCCAAGAGACCCAGTACTTC
TRBV7-9,NA,NA,TRBJ2-7,CASSRTNDYEQYF,TGTGCCAGCAGCCGGACTAACGACTACGAGCAGTACTTC
TRBV25-1,TRBD1,NA,TRBJ1-1,CASRTGLTEAFF,TGTGCCAGCAGGACAGGGCTCACTGAAGCTTTCTTT
TRBV30,NA,NA,TRBJ1-4,CAWREREKLFF,TGTGCCTGGAGAGAAAGGGAAAAACTGTTTTTT
TRBV5-5,NA,NA,TRBJ1-1,CASSRGEGWNTEAFF,TGTGCCAGCAGCCGGGGTGAGGGATGGAACACTGAAGCTTTCTTT
TRBV9,TRBD1,NA,TRBJ1-6,CASSDGTGISSYNSPLHF,TGTGCCAGCAGCGATGGGACAGGGATTTCCTCCTATAATTCACCCCTCCACTTT
TRBV30,NA,NA,TRBJ2-7,CAWIGRSSYEQYF,TGTGCCTGGATAGGCCGCAGCTCCTACGAGCAGTACTTC
TRBV11-3,NA,NA,TRBJ2-1,CASSRSVYNEQFF,TGTGCCAGCAGCAGGTCCGTCTACAATGAGCAGTTCTTC
TRBV10-1,NA,once,TRBJ2-7,CASSVFRTSYEQYF,TGCGCCAGCAGTGTCTTCCGAACCTCCTACGAGCAGTACTTC
TRBV11-3,TRBD2,NA,TRBJ2-1,CASSLEASGRYNEQFF,TGTGCCAGCAGCTTAGAGGCTAGCGGGAGATACAATGAGCAGTTCTTC
TRBV29-1,NA,NA,TRBJ1-1,CSVETAVTEAFF,TGCAGCGTAGAAACGGCGGTCACTGAAGCTTTCTTT
TRBV28,NA,NA,TRBJ1-2,CASSLGGLNGYTF,TGTGCCAGCAGTTTGGGGGGGCTCAATGGCTACACCTTC
TRBV7-2,NA,NA,TRBJ2-7,CASSLDSTGPYEQYF,TGTGCCAGCAGCTTAGATTCCACGGGCCCCTACGAGCAGTACTTC
TRBV28,NA,NA,TRBJ1-6,CASATRALNSPLHF,TGTGCCAGCGCCACCCGGGCGCTTAATTCACCCCTCCACTTT
TRBV7-6,NA,NA,TRBJ1-2,CASSGWTKGDYGYTF,TGTGCCAGCAGCGGATGGACAAAGGGTGACTATGGCTACACCTTC
TRBV15,TRBD2,NA,TRBJ2-1,CATSRAISGKVFNEQFF,TGTGCCACCAGCAGGGCTATTAGCGGGAAAGTCTTCAATGAGCAGTTCTTC
TRBV6-5,TRBD1,few,TRBJ1-5,CASSRDSNQPQHF,TGTGCCAGCAGCCGGGACAGTAATCAGCCCCAGCATTTT
TRBV9,TRBD2,NA,TRBJ2-3,CASSVGVTSGSYTQYF,TGTGCCAGCAGCGTAGGGGTCACTAGCGGGAGTTATACGCAGTATTTT
TRBV2,NA,NA,TRBJ1-4,CASRRLQDDNEKLFF,TGTGCCAGCAGGCGCCTACAGGACGATAATGAAAAACTGTTTTTT